This is a list of T cell receptor beta chains from one sample in a study of T cell responses to AZD1222 COVID-19 vaccine. The assay was immunoSEQ multiplex PCR, and TCRdb's table has in-frame clones only and misses some. The sample consists of roughly 100,000 clones, 80% to 90% of them appearing once. The source material was peripheral blood, sampled 28 days after the second AZD1222 dose. These receptors all stem from an adult who received the AZD1222 COVID-19 vaccine. Each CDR3 is given with its conserved first and last residue. The order of the fields is V gene, clone size, D gene, CDR3 protein. A D gene is named only where the DNA matches it firmly. Clone size is stated in some rows and not others, as once, few, many or a class when expanded.

>TRBV10-3|-|-
CAISGRGGGQETQYF
>TRBV18|-|-
CASSPRGHGTDEQFF
>TRBV30|-|-
CAWSVRGGLNTEAFF
>TRBV6-2/TRBV6-3|-|TRBD2
CASSYGLADYEQYF
>TRBV7-2|-|TRBD1
CASRQQGAEETQYF
>TRBV7-9|-|TRBD1
CASSFDRANTGELFF
>TRBV9|once|-
CASSPRLGETQYF
>TRBV7-2|-|TRBD2
CASSLLAGVATDTQYF
>TRBV3-1/TRBV3-2|-|-
CASSLRGNTEAFF
>TRBV12-3/TRBV12-4|-|TRBD1
CASSRGGNYGYTF
>TRBV5-4|-|-
CASSLYRTTTQEQYF
>TRBV27|-|TRBD2
CASSSRTSANRKGTGELFF
>TRBV10-3|-|-
CAISGQGLGEAFF
>TRBV7-2|-|-
CASSLGPNYGYTF
>TRBV5-1|-|TRBD1
CASSPYRGPNNEQFF
>TRBV19|-|-
CASSFEWGRVNTEAFF
>TRBV29-1|-|-
CSVGLSGSGADTQYF
>TRBV4-3|-|TRBD1
CASSPTLTGNYGYTF
>TRBV5-1|-|TRBD1
CASSFETGGYGEQFF
>TRBV6-2/TRBV6-3|-|-
CASSYGATEAFF
>TRBV11-2|-|-
CASSSGRGGGYTF